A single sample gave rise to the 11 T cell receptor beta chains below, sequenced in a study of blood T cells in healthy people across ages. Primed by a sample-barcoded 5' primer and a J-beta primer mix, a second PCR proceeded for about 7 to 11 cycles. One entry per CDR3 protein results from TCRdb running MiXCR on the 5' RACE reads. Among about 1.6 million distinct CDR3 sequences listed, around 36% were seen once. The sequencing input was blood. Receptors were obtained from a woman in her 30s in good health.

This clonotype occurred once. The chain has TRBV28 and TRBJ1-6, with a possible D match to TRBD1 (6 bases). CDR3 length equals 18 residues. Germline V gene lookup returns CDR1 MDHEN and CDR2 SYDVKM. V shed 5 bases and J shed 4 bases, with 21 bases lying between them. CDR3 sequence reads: CASSPWTVTKTYNSPLHF. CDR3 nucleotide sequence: TGTGCCAGCAGTCCCTGGACAGTCACCAAAACATATAATTCACCCCTCCACTTT.

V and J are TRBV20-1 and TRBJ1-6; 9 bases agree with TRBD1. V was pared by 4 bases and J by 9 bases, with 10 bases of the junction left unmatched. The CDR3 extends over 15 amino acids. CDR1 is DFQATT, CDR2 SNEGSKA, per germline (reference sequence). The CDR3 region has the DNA TGCAGTGCTACAGATACCGGGACAGGGATTTCACCCCTCCACTTT. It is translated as CSATDTGTGISPLHF.

The CDR3 DNA is TGTGCCAGCAGCGGTGTTAACAGGGGATCCGGGGAGCTGTTTTTT. Translated: CASSGVNRGSGELFF. The chain combines TRBV9 with TRBJ2-2; TRBD1 matches 7 bases. J gave up 6 bases and V 3 bases, and 8 bases lay outside the gene matches. The germline gives CDR1 SGDLS, CDR2 YYNGEE. The CDR3 loop spans 15 amino acids. The full variable domain, with the rest looked up from reference TRBV9 and TRBJ2-2, is DSGVTQTPKHLITATGQRVTLRCSPRSGDLSVYWYQQSLDQGLQFLIQYYNGEERAKGNILERFSAQQFPDLHSELNLSSLELGDSALYFCASSGVNRGSGELFFGEGSRLTVL.

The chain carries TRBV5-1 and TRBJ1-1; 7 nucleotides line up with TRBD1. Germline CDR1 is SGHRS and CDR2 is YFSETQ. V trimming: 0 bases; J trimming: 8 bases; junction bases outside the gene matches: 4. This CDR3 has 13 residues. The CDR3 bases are TGCGCCAGCAGCTTGGAAGGGACAGAAGAAGCTTTCTTT. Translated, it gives CASSLEGTEEAFF.

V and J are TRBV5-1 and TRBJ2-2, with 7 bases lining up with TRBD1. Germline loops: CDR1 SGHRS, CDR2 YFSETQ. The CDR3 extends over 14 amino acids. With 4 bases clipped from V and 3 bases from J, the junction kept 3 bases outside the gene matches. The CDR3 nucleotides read TGCGCCAGCAGCCCCGACAGGGACACCGGGGAGCTGTTTTTT. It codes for CASSPDRDTGELFF.

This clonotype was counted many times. Here the CDR3 reads CSVESPRGDSYEQYF. As DNA, the CDR3 is TGCAGCGTTGAGAGTCCAAGGGGGGACTCCTACGAGCAGTACTTC. The chain employs TRBV29-1 and TRBJ2-7; the D call may be TRBD1 or TRBD2 (6 bases each). The germline gives CDR1 SQVTM, CDR2 ANQGSEA. V lost 3 bases and J 0 bases, leaving 15 bases between the germline ends. The CDR3 is 15 amino acids.

This CDR3 reads CASSLDQKNEQFF. The CDR3 nucleotides are TGTGCCAGCAGTCTTGACCAAAAAAATGAGCAGTTCTTC. The chain combines TRBV12-3 or TRBV12-4 with TRBJ2-1; D not resolved. There are 13 residues in the CDR3. Trimming took 5 bases from V and 7 from J, leaving 12 bases between them.

The DNA of the CDR3 is TGCAGTGCTTTCACAGGGGAGATGAACACTGAAGCTTTCTTT. Protein: CSAFTGEMNTEAFF. The V call is TRBV20-1, the J call TRBJ1-1, with 7 bases that match TRBD1. The length of the CDR3 is 14 residues. V shed 5 bases and J 0 bases; nucleotides not matched to a gene: 6. Germline V gene lookup returns CDR1 DFQATT and CDR2 SNEGSKA (reference sequence).

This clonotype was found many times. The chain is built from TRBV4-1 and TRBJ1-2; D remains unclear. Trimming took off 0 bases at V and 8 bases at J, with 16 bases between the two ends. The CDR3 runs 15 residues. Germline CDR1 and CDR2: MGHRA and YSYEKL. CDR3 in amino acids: CASSQEAGQIRGYTF. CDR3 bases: TGCGCCAGCAGCCAAGAGGCGGGTCAGATCCGCGGCTACACCTTC.

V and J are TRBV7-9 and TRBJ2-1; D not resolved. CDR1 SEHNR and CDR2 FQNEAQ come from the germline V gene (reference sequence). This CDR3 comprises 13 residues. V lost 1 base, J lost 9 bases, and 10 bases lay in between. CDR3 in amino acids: CASSLEGTTEQFF. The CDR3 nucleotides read TGTGCCAGCAGCTTAGAGGGTACAACTGAGCAGTTCTTC. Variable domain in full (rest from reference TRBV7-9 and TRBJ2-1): DTGVSQNPRHKITKRGQNVTFRCDPISEHNRLYWYRQTLGQGPEFLTYFQNEAQLEKSRLLSDRFSAERPKGSFSTLEIQRTEQGDSAMYLCASSLEGTTEQFFGPGTRLTVL.

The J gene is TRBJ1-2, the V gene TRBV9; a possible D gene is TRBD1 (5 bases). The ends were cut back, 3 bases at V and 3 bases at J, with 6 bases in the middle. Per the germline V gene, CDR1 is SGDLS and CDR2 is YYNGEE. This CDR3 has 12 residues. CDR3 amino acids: CASSEGDYGYTF. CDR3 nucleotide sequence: TGTGCCAGCAGCGAAGGGGACTATGGCTACACCTTC.